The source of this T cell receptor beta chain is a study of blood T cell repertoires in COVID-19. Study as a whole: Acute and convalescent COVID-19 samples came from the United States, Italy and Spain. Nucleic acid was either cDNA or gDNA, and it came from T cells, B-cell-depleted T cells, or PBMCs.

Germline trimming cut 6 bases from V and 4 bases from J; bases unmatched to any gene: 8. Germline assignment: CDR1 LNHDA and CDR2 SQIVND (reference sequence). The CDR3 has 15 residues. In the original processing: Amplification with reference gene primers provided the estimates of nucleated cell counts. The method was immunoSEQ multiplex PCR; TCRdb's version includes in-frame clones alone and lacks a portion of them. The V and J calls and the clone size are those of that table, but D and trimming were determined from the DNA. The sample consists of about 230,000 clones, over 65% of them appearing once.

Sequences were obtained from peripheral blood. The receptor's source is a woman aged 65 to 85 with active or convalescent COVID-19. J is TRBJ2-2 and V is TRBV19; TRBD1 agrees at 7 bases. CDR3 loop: CASSRQGRSTGELFF. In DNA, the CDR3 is TGTGCCAGTAGCCGACAGGGTCGGAGCACCGGGGAGCTGTTTTTT.